A single sample gave rise to the 19 T cell receptor beta chains below, sequenced in a study of cytomegalovirus exposure and HLA in healthy donors. The PCR had 60 Vbeta and 13 Jbeta primers. Produced via immunoSEQ multiplex PCR; TCRdb's table is partial and in-frame only. The sample lists 150,000 to 200,000 clones, 81% occurring once. The source material was PBMCs. Every receptor here comes from a woman under 30 in good health and CMV-seropositive.

This clone was counted a few times. The chain employs TRBV4-1 and TRBJ1-6; D remains ambiguous. With 4 bases removed from V and 7 bases from J, the gap between germline ends came to 20 bases. The CDR3 loop spans 17 amino acids. Germline-derived CDR1 and CDR2 are MGHRA and YSYEKL. CDR3 DNA sequence: TGCGCCAGCAGCCCGTCCATACAGTCCCTTTGGAATTCACCCCTCCACTTT. Its translation is CASSPSIQSLWNSPLHF.

V gene TRBV7-6 combines with J gene TRBJ2-5; 14 bases are a match to TRBD2. This CDR3 contains 17 residues. CDR1 and CDR2 from the germline V gene are SGHVS and FNYEAQ. The V gene end was trimmed by 3 bases and the J gene end by 3 bases; junction bases not matched to a gene: 6. The DNA of the CDR3 is TGTGCCAGCAGCTTTCTAGGGACTAGCGGGGGAAAAGAGACCCAGTACTTC. As protein: CASSFLGTSGGKETQYF.

As DNA, the CDR3 is TGCGCCAGCAGCTTGGGGCAGAGCGCCACTGAAGCTTTCTTT. As protein: CASSLGQSATEAFF. The V call is TRBV5-1, the J call TRBJ1-1; D is unclear. The CDR3 length is 14 residues. In germline, CDR1 is SGHRS, CDR2 YFSETQ. Between the trimmed V and J ends, which lost 0 bases and 4 bases, there was a span of 10 bases.

V usage is TRBV4-1 and J usage is TRBJ1-2; 9 nucleotides align to TRBD1. V trimming: 4 bases; J trimming: 4 bases; junction bases outside the gene matches: 19. The CDR3 contains 19 residues. Per germline, CDR1 MGHRA and CDR2 YSYEKL. CDR3: CASSLQTPTGGSFVYGYTF. CDR3 sequence (DNA): TGCGCCAGCAGCCTCCAGACCCCGACAGGGGGGTCTTTTGTCTATGGCTACACCTTC.

The J gene is TRBJ2-3, the V gene TRBV7-9; no clear D. Trimming removed 4 bases at V and 5 bases at J, with 16 bases between. The CDR3 is made up of 15 amino acids. Per germline, CDR1 SEHNR and CDR2 FQNEAQ (reference sequence). The CDR3 nucleotides are TGTGCCAGCAGCTCCTCCAGCGCGTCCGGAGATACGCAGTATTTT. Its translation: CASSSSSASGDTQYF.

The chain links TRBV5-6 to TRBJ1-5; tentative D call: TRBD1 (5 bases). This CDR3 spans 15 amino acids. Trimming shortened V by 1 base and J by 7 bases, and 15 bases separated the two germline ends. Germline V gene sequence: CDR1 SGHDT, CDR2 YYEEEE. This CDR3 reads CASSLWGQGHQPQHF. Written as DNA, the CDR3 is TGTGCCAGCAGCTTGTGGGGTCAGGGCCACCAGCCCCAGCATTTT.

This clone was recorded a few times. V and J are TRBV5-6 and TRBJ1-3; D is ambiguous. Trimming pared 1 base from V and 1 base from J, leaving 18 bases between. CDR1 is SGHDT, CDR2 YYEEEE, per germline. The length of the CDR3 is 18 residues. This chain's CDR3 is CASSLTLGLRYSGNTIYF. The CDR3 DNA reads as TGTGCCAGCAGCTTGACGCTTGGCCTCCGTTATTCTGGAAACACCATATATTTT.

The chain is built from TRBV11-2 and TRBJ1-5; unclear D gene. V gave up 0 bases and J gave up 11 bases, with 8 bases separating them. Germline lookup yields CDR1 SGHAT and CDR2 FQNNGV. CDR3 length: 12 amino acids. For the CDR3, the DNA is TGTGCCAGCAGCTTAGACCGGGGTACCCAGCATTTT. Translation gives CASSLDRGTQHF.

This clone showed up just once. V is TRBV9 and J is TRBJ2-3; D gene uncertain. The germline V and J ends were trimmed by 4 bases and 6 bases, with 12 bases remaining between them. The CDR3 length is 13 residues. Germline-derived CDR1 and CDR2 are SGDLS and YYNGEE. The CDR3 reads CASSPLAADTQYF. The DNA for the CDR3 is TGTGCCAGCAGCCCCCTCGCGGCGGATACGCAGTATTTT.

The rearrangement links TRBV27 to TRBJ2-7, with 9 bases lining up with TRBD2. V shed 5 bases and J 3 bases; nucleotides not matched to a gene: 11. The CDR3 extends over 16 amino acids. Germline loops: CDR1 MNHEY, CDR2 SMNVEV (reference sequence). DNA of the CDR3: TGTGCCAGCAGTCTGACTAGCGGCCACCTAGACTACGAGCAGTACTTC. Its protein product is CASSLTSGHLDYEQYF.

The rearrangement uses TRBV25-1 and TRBJ2-3; TRBD2 aligns across 10 bases. With V trimmed by 2 bases and J by 6 bases, 8 bases remained unmatched. CDR3 length: 16 residues. CDR1 and CDR2 (germline): MGHDK, SYGVNS. The CDR3 bases are TGTGCCAGCAGTGAAACGTCTAGCGGGGGTGAGGATACGCAGTATTTT. Translation: CASSETSSGGEDTQYF.

The chain joins TRBV6-5 to TRBJ2-2; possible D gene TRBD2, 7 bases. Germline lookup yields CDR1 MNHEY and CDR2 SVGAGI. V lost 4 bases to trimming and J lost 8 bases, with 14 bases between them. The CDR3 covers 14 residues. The CDR3 reads CASSFAGARGELFF. The CDR3, as DNA: TGTGCCAGCAGTTTTGCGGGGGCAAGGGGGGAGCTGTTTTTT.

The J gene is TRBJ1-2, the V gene TRBV9, with TRBD1 matching over 10 bases. Germline V lookup: CDR1 SGDLS, CDR2 YYNGEE. This CDR3 region has 15 residues. The V gene end was trimmed by 0 bases and the J gene end by 2 bases; junction bases not matched to a gene: 1. CDR3 sequence: CASSVGGQGNYGYTF. The CDR3 coding sequence is TGTGCCAGCAGCGTAGGGGGACAGGGGAACTATGGCTACACCTTC.

This clone was picked up one time. The chain carries TRBV6-1 and TRBJ2-7, with 11 bases matching TRBD2. Trimming cost V 4 bases and J 4 bases; bases outside gene matches: 3. CDR1 and CDR2 (germline): MNHNS, SASEGT. This CDR3 has 14 amino acids. Written as DNA, the CDR3 is TGTGCCAGCAGTGCCCGACTAGCGGGGTACGAGCAGTACGTC. The encoded protein is CASSARLAGYEQYV.

This chain uses TRBV7-9 with TRBJ2-7; D gene unclear. Trimming stripped 3 bases from V and 7 bases from J, with 10 bases between. The germline V gene encodes CDR1 SEHNR and CDR2 FQNEAQ (reference sequence). This CDR3 comprises 12 residues. CDR3 nucleotide sequence: TGTGCCAGCAGCTTCTCATCCGGGGAGCAGTACGTC. Protein product: CASSFSSGEQYV.

This chain links TRBV23-1 with TRBJ2-3, with a tentative D call TRBD1 (6 bases). TRBV23-1 is an open reading frame, and its role is uncertain. Trimming pared 10 bases from V and 5 bases from J, leaving 13 bases between. The CDR3 length is 12 residues. Written as DNA, the CDR3 is TGCGCCACAGGGCAGGGGCAAGATACGCAGTATTTT. It translates to CATGQGQDTQYF.

The rearrangement joins TRBV11-2 to TRBJ2-5; 8 bases are a match to TRBD2. The germline gives CDR1 SGHAT, CDR2 FQNNGV. The CDR3 has 16 residues. The V gene end was trimmed by 5 bases and the J gene end by 3 bases; junction bases not matched to a gene: 11. CDR3: CASSPLLAGGKETQYF. In DNA, the CDR3 is TGTGCCAGCAGCCCCCTCCTTGCGGGGGGCAAAGAGACCCAGTACTTC. Based on the CDR3 plus reference TRBV11-2 and TRBJ2-5, the full variable domain is EAGVAQSPRYKIIEKRQSVAFWCNPISGHATLYWYQQILGQGPKLLIQFQNNGVVDDSQLPKDRFSAERLKGVDSTLKIQPAKLEDSAVYLCASSPLLAGGKETQYFGPGTRLLVL.

This clone was counted a single time. This chain joins TRBV28 and TRBJ2-4, with TRBD2 matching over 7 bases. This CDR3 is 17 amino acids long. Germline CDR1 reads MDHEN; CDR2 reads SYDVKM. V was clipped by 4 bases and J by 3 bases; unmatched bases: 12. The CDR3 nucleotides read TGTGCCAGCAGTTCTCCCCAAGCGGGGCGAAACAAAAACATTCAGTACTTC. Its protein product is CASSSPQAGRNKNIQYF.

The V and J genes are TRBV30 and TRBJ2-4, with 11 bases that match TRBD2. There are 17 residues in the CDR3. Germline lookup yields CDR1 GTSNPN and CDR2 SVGIG (reference sequence). Losses at the gene ends were 6 bases for V and 1 base for J; bases not matched to a gene: 11. CDR3 residues: CACQIAGGIIAKNIQYF. CDR3 sequence (DNA): TGTGCCTGTCAAATAGCGGGGGGGATAATTGCCAAAAACATTCAGTACTTC.